These 21 T cell receptor beta chains came from one sample sequenced in a study of OX40 agonist ivuxolimab in advanced cancers. Only in-frame clones appear in the TCRdb table, and some are missing; sequencing was by immunoSEQ multiplex PCR. The sample gives around 41,000 clones, approximately 80% of which show up once; around 2.7% is in the top ten. This sample comprised CD4+ or CD8+ T cells sorted from blood, obtained in a trial of the OX40 agonist ivuxolimab. The receptors derive from an adult with an advanced solid tumor such as melanoma, head and neck, liver or kidney cancer.

The chain joins TRBV10-3 to TRBJ2-2, with D possibly being TRBD1 (6 bases). V was clipped by 3 bases and J by 5 bases, with 7 bases between them. Germline lookup yields CDR1 ENHRY and CDR2 SYGVKD. This CDR3 has 13 amino acids. The CDR3 here is CAISETGTGELFF. The CDR3 DNA reads TGTGCCATCAGTGAAACAGGGACCGGGGAGCTGTTTTTT.

On this clone itself: Other DNA variants within this sample encode the same CDR3. Here the CDR3 DNA reads TGTGCCAGCAGCGTAGAGGATACGCAGTATTTT. Encoded protein: CASSVEDTQYF. The chain couples TRBV9 to TRBJ2-3, with no clear D. Per germline, CDR1 SGDLS and CDR2 YYNGEE. V was shortened by 0 bases and J by 6 bases, with 2 bases between the two germline ends. This CDR3 has 11 amino acids.

The chain links TRBV29-1 to TRBJ2-5; 8 bases map to TRBD2. Germline V gene data show CDR1 as SQVTM and CDR2 as ANQGSEA. The CDR3 sequence is 13 residues long. With 6 bases clipped from V and 4 bases from J, the junction kept 7 bases outside the gene matches. CDR3 sequence (DNA): TGCAGCGTAGGTACTAGCGGACGAGAGACCCAGTACTTC. The encoded protein is CSVGTSGRETQYF.

This chain links TRBV10-3 with TRBJ1-4; no clear D. Germline V gives CDR1 ENHRY, CDR2 SYGVKD. V was clipped by 3 bases and J by 5 bases, with 13 bases between them. The CDR3 contains 15 residues. The CDR3 protein is CAISDTRALNEKLFF. The CDR3 region has the DNA TGTGCCATCAGTGACACAAGGGCCTTGAATGAAAAACTGTTTTTT.

The rearrangement uses TRBV10-3 and TRBJ2-7, with D maybe TRBD1 (6 bases). The ends were cut back, 4 bases at V and 5 bases at J, with 15 bases in the middle. Germline V gene lookup returns CDR1 ENHRY and CDR2 SYGVKD. The CDR3 totals 14 residues. CDR3 protein: CAISARQVGDEQYF. The CDR3 region has the DNA TGTGCCATCAGTGCTCGACAGGTCGGCGACGAGCAGTACTTC.

CDR3 in amino acids: CASSTPGSLSTQYF. CDR3 nucleotides: TGTGCCAGCAGCACTCCGGGGAGTCTGAGTACGCAGTATTTT. V and J are TRBV5-6 and TRBJ2-3, with a possible D match to TRBD2 (5 bases). The CDR3 extends over 14 amino acids. CDR1 and CDR2 (germline): SGHDT, YYEEEE. V lost 4 bases, J lost 8 bases, and 17 bases lay in between.

This rearrangement joins TRBV28 to TRBJ1-2; D remains unclear. The CDR3 covers 12 residues. Per the germline V gene, CDR1 is MDHEN and CDR2 is SYDVKM. Trimming left V 3 bases short and J 4 bases short, with 6 bases between. As DNA, the CDR3 is TGTGCCAGCAGTTTGAGGGCCTATGGCTACACCTTC. Its translation is CASSLRAYGYTF.

This clone has just a few counts. This sample also contains other DNA sequences that code for the same CDR3. The CDR3 nucleotides read TGTGCCAGCACCCCGGGACAGTATCAGCCCCAGCATTTT. Translated, it gives CASTPGQYQPQHF. V and J are TRBV28 and TRBJ1-5, with 7 bases aligning to TRBD1. Germline V gene data show CDR1 as MDHEN and CDR2 as SYDVKM. The CDR3 has 13 amino acids. The ends lost 7 bases at V and 5 bases at J; junction bases unmatched: 5. The whole variable domain, remainder taken from reference TRBV28 and TRBJ1-5, is DVKVTQSSRYLVKRTGEKVFLECVQDMDHENMFWYRQDPGLGLRLIYFSYDVKMKEKGDIPEGYSVSREKKERFSLILESASTNQTSMYLCASTPGQYQPQHFGDGTRLSIL.

The chain has TRBV30 and TRBJ2-2; unclear D gene. Germline assignment: CDR1 GTSNPN and CDR2 SVGIG (reference sequence). The ends were cut back, 3 bases at V and 6 bases at J, with 8 bases in the middle. This CDR3 is built from 12 residues. The CDR3 loop reads CAWREYSGELFF. The CDR3 coding sequence is TGTGCCTGGAGAGAATATTCCGGGGAGCTGTTTTTT.

The CDR3 bases are TGTGCCATCAGGTCGGGAGGCAGCTCCTACGAGCAGTACTTC. Its translation: CAIRSGGSSYEQYF. V is TRBV10-3 and J is TRBJ2-7; 7 bases align to TRBD2. The J segment lost 0 bases and the V segment lost 6 bases, leaving 5 bases of the junction unmatched. CDR3 length equals 14 residues. In germline, CDR1 is ENHRY, CDR2 SYGVKD.

The chain links TRBV9 to TRBJ1-1; D ambiguous. The CDR3 spans 15 residues. Germline V CDR1 and CDR2: SGDLS, YYNGEE. V was trimmed by 7 bases and J by 0 bases, leaving 16 bases between them. CDR3 region: CASGPDGPMNTEAFF. Written as DNA, the CDR3 is TGTGCCAGCGGCCCGGACGGACCCATGAACACTGAAGCTTTCTTT. Full variable domain (missing parts from reference TRBV9 and TRBJ1-1): DSGVTQTPKHLITATGQRVTLRCSPRSGDLSVYWYQQSLDQGLQFLIQYYNGEERAKGNILERFSAQQFPDLHSELNLSSLELGDSALYFCASGPDGPMNTEAFFGQGTRLTVV.

The V and J genes are TRBV21-1 and TRBJ2-1; the D call of TRBD2 is as the table states it, not checked on the DNA. TRBV21-1 is a listed pseudogene. The CDR3 contains 14 residues. This CDR3 reads CASSSGSSYNEQFF. CDR3 sequence (DNA): TGTGCCAGCAGCAGCGGGAGCTCCTACAATGAGCAGTTCTTC.

The CDR3 is CASSGGGLVETQYF. The CDR3, as DNA: TGCGCCAGCAGTGGAGGAGGACTAGTTGAGACCCAGTACTTC. The chain uses TRBV10-2 and TRBJ2-5; 7 nucleotides line up with TRBD2. Trimming took 4 bases from V and 5 from J; bases not matched to a gene: 7. The CDR3 has 14 residues. The germline V gene has CDR1 WSHSY and CDR2 SAAADI.

The chain joins TRBV12-5 to TRBJ1-4; D not resolved. CDR1 is LGHNT, CDR2 FRNRAP, per germline. The CDR3 is 16 amino acids. V was pared by 1 base and J by 0 bases, with 9 bases between. The DNA for the CDR3 is TGTGCTAGTGGTTTGGGCCAGACTACAACTAATGAAAAACTGTTTTTT. Translating it yields CASGLGQTTTNEKLFF.

This chain uses TRBV19 with TRBJ1-2; the D gene is possibly TRBD1 (5 bases). Germline CDR1 and CDR2: LNHDA and SQIVND (reference sequence). Between the trimmed V and J ends, which lost 3 bases and 1 base, there was a span of 9 bases. The CDR3 loop spans 14 amino acids. The CDR3 coding sequence is TGTGCCAGTAGTATGTTCGGGGGTAACTATGGCTACACCTTC. Translation: CASSMFGGNYGYTF.

J is TRBJ1-1 and V is TRBV11-2; D remains ambiguous. The germline V gene has CDR1 SGHAT and CDR2 FQNNGV. The CDR3 extends over 13 amino acids. V lost 4 bases to trimming and J lost 2 bases, with 8 bases between them. The CDR3 loop is CASSSWLNTEAFF. The CDR3 nucleotides read TGTGCCAGCAGCTCCTGGCTTAACACTGAAGCTTTCTTT.

The chain uses TRBV2 and TRBJ1-5; D not certain. The V and J ends lost 4 bases and 7 bases respectively, with 5 bases between them. The CDR3 extends over 11 amino acids. Germline V lookup: CDR1 SNHLY, CDR2 FYNNEI. CDR3 DNA sequence: TGTGCCAGCAGTGGAGGACAGCCCCAGCATTTT. Translated, it gives CASSGGQPQHF. Using reference TRBV2 and TRBJ1-5 for the parts outside the CDR3, the full variable domain is EPEVTQTPSHQVTQMGQEVILRCVPISNHLYFYWYRQILGQKVEFLVSFYNNEISEKSEIFDDQFSVERPDGSNFTLKIRSTKLEDSAMYFCASSGGQPQHFGDGTRLSIL.

The chain combines TRBV27 with TRBJ1-1; possibly TRBD1 for D (6 bases). The germline V gene has CDR1 MNHEY and CDR2 SMNVEV (reference sequence). The CDR3 contains 14 residues. Deletions cut 2 bases from V and 5 bases from J, with 12 bases between. The CDR3 sequence is CASSLGRRGTEAFF. CDR3 nucleotide sequence: TGTGCCAGCAGTTTAGGAAGGAGGGGGACTGAAGCTTTCTTT.

The rearrangement links TRBV6-5 to TRBJ2-7; D is unclear. The CDR3 has 13 residues. V was cut by 7 bases and J by 0 bases, with 10 bases left in between. Germline V lookup: CDR1 MNHEY, CDR2 SVGAGI. In DNA form, the CDR3 reads TGTGCCAGCAAGGAAGTCAGCTCCTACGAGCAGTACTTC. It translates to CASKEVSSYEQYF.

J is TRBJ2-7 and V is TRBV4-1, with 14 positions matching TRBD2. After removal of 1 base from V and 7 bases from J, the junction contained 12 bases not matched to a gene. CDR1 is MGHRA, CDR2 YSYEKL, per germline. The CDR3 is made up of 18 amino acids. The CDR3 loop is CASSQGGLAGGGGLEQYF. In nucleotides, the CDR3 is TGCGCCAGCAGCCAAGGCGGACTAGCGGGAGGAGGAGGTTTGGAGCAGTACTTC.

The chain links TRBV10-3 to TRBJ1-3, with a weak D call TRBD1 (6 bases). V was trimmed by 5 bases and J by 0 bases, leaving 14 bases between them. The germline CDR1 and CDR2 sequences are ENHRY and SYGVKD. The CDR3 consists of 16 residues. CDR3 sequence (DNA): TGTGCCATCAGTCCGACAGGCGCCCTCTCTGGAAACACCATATATTTT. Translated: CAISPTGALSGNTIYF.